Listed here are 18 T cell receptor beta chains from one sample, sequenced in a study of type 1 and type 2 diabetes patients. PCR was run on genomic DNA. Multiplex PCR with 30 forward and 13 reverse primers amplified the TCR beta CDR3. TCRdb passed the multiplex PCR reads through MiXCR, listing each CDR3 protein once. In the table there are 280,000 or so distinct CDR3 sequences, roughly 50% of which are singletons. The sequenced sample consisted of peripheral blood mononuclear cells (PBMCs). The receptors derive from a man between 18 and 35 years old with type 2 diabetes.

Of note for this clonotype: A much bigger clone sits one base away, suggesting this may be a read error. V usage is TRBV6-2 or TRBV6-3 and J usage is TRBJ2-7, with D tentatively TRBD1 or TRBD2 (5 bases each). Germline V gene sequence: CDR1 MNHEY, CDR2 SVGEGT. The CDR3 contains 14 residues. For the CDR3, the DNA is TGTGCCAGCAGTTACGGGACGGAGCACTACGAGCAGCACTTC. Translation: CASSYGTEHYEQHF.

V usage is TRBV4-3 and J usage is TRBJ2-2; D not certain. The germline V gene encodes CDR1 LGHNA and CDR2 YSLEER. The CDR3 consists of 14 residues. The ends were cut back, 1 base at V and 4 bases at J, with 7 bases in the middle. CDR3 coding DNA: TGCGCCAGCAGCCAAGCCTTGTTCACCGGGGAGCTGTTTTTT. It codes for CASSQALFTGELFF.

This chain connects TRBV20-1 to TRBJ2-7; possible D gene TRBD1, 6 bases. The better agreement between TRBJ1-2 and the DNA end casts doubt on the J call. CDR3 length equals 12 residues. The V gene's germline CDR1 is DFQATT and CDR2 SNEGSKA (reference sequence). The CDR3 is CSAPVGGSGYTF. In DNA form, the CDR3 reads TGCAGTGCTCCCGTGGGGGGCTCCGGCTACACCTTC.

This clonotype was picked up a small number of times. The genes are TRBV28 and TRBJ2-2; 10 nucleotides align to TRBD2. With V trimmed by 4 bases and J by 8 bases, 4 bases remained unmatched. Germline CDR1 and CDR2: MDHEN and SYDVKM. This CDR3 spans 14 amino acids. DNA of the CDR3: TGTGCCAGCAGTTCGGGACTAGCGTCTGGGGAGCTGTTTTTT. Translated, it gives CASSSGLASGELFF. The full variable domain, with the rest looked up from reference TRBV28 and TRBJ2-2, is DVKVTQSSRYLVKRTGEKVFLECVQDMDHENMFWYRQDPGLGLRLIYFSYDVKMKEKGDIPEGYSVSREKKERFSLILESASTNQTSMYLCASSSGLASGELFFGEGSRLTVL.

The chain recombines TRBV15 with TRBJ1-2, with D possibly matching TRBD1 (5 bases). Germline-derived CDR1 and CDR2 are LNHNV and YYDKDF (reference sequence). The V end lost 2 bases, the J end lost 3 bases, and 19 bases lay between the germline ends. CDR3 length equals 17 residues. CDR3 protein: CATSRLPLGRLDYGYTF. CDR3 coding DNA: TGTGCCACCAGCAGACTACCCTTGGGACGTTTGGACTATGGCTACACCTTC.

The rearrangement uses TRBV24-1 and TRBJ1-6; TRBD1 matches 7 bases. V dropped 5 bases and J dropped 5; count of bases not matched to a gene: 2. Per the germline V gene, CDR1 is KGHDR and CDR2 is SFDVKD. The CDR3 length is 14 residues. DNA for the CDR3: TGTGCCACCAGTGGAGGGACAGATAATTCACCCCTCCACTTT. Its protein product is CATSGGTDNSPLHF.

In its sample, this clonotype was seen many times. The V and J genes are TRBV10-1 and TRBJ1-2; 10 positions match TRBD1. The germline V gene has CDR1 WNHNN and CDR2 SYGVQD (reference sequence). V gave up 3 bases and J gave up 7 bases; unmatched junction bases: 8. CDR3 length: 15 residues. The DNA for the CDR3 is TGCGCCAGCAGTGACACCGGGACAGGGGAGAGTGGCTACACCTTC. It is translated as CASSDTGTGESGYTF.

This clonotype was seen only a few times. This rearrangement joins TRBV7-2 to TRBJ2-1, with 7 nucleotides matching TRBD2. J was trimmed by 5 bases and V by 7 bases; bases with no gene match: 17. The V gene's germline CDR1 is SGHTA and CDR2 FQGNSA. This CDR3 is built from 17 residues. CDR3 nucleotide sequence: TGTGCCAGCATCCCACCTTACTCCCGGCGGGGGAACAATGAGCAGTTCTTC. This codes for CASIPPYSRRGNNEQFF.

This clonotype came up once. With a much larger clone just one base away, this may be a read error. The chain combines TRBV10-1 with TRBJ2-1, with TRBD1 as a possible D gene (5 bases). CDR3 size: 15 residues. Germline loops: CDR1 WNHNN, CDR2 SYGVQD (reference sequence). The CDR3 here is CAGSESRQYYNEQFF. DNA for the CDR3: TGCGCCGGCAGTGAGTCTAGACAGTACTACAATGAGCAGTTCTTC.

With regard to this clonotype: A single base separates this from a much larger clone, so it may be a read error. This rearrangement joins TRBV25-1 to TRBJ2-2, with D uncertain. V lost 4 bases, J lost 5 bases, and 11 bases lay in between. Germline V gives CDR1 MGHDK, CDR2 SYGVNS. This CDR3 spans 14 amino acids. This CDR3 is CASSGDGWTGELFF. CDR3 in DNA: TGTGCCAGCAGTGGAGACGGGTGGACCGGGGAGCTGTTTTTT.

Of note for this clonotype: Since a much larger clone is just one base distant, this may be a read error. The chain employs TRBV14 and TRBJ2-7, with a tentative D call TRBD2 (5 bases). This CDR3 contains 14 residues. V lost 4 bases and J 4 bases, leaving 14 bases between the germline ends. Germline V gives CDR1 SGHDN, CDR2 FVKESK. CDR3 sequence: CASSRDRGKYEQYF. The CDR3, as DNA: TGTGCCAGCAGCCGAGATCGGGGAAAGTACGAGCAGTACTTC. Based on the CDR3 plus reference TRBV14 and TRBJ2-7, the full variable domain is EAGVTQFPSHSVIEKGQTVTLRCDPISGHDNLYWYRRVMGKEIKFLLHFVKESKQDESGMPNNRFLAERTGGTYSTLKVQPAELEDSGVYFCASSRDRGKYEQYFGPGTRLTVT.

The CDR3 loop is CASSVGQFTYEQYF. DNA for the CDR3: TGTGCCAGCAGCGTAGGTCAGTTCACCTACGAGCAGTACTTC. J is TRBJ2-7 and V is TRBV9; D remains ambiguous. The CDR3 covers 14 residues. V was cut by 0 bases and J by 2 bases, with 9 bases left in between. Germline lookup yields CDR1 SGDLS and CDR2 YYNGEE.

There are a few counts of this clonotype. This chain connects TRBV19 to TRBJ1-1, with D uncertain. This CDR3 spans 15 amino acids. CDR1 LNHDA and CDR2 SQIVND come from the germline V gene (reference sequence). The ends were cut back, 5 bases at V and 2 bases at J, with 15 bases in the middle. CDR3 bases: TGTGCCAGTAGTCCTCGACTACAAACAAACACTGAAGCTTTCTTT. This translates into CASSPRLQTNTEAFF.

This clonotype was picked up many times. The gene calls are TRBV10-1 and TRBJ1-1; D gene unclear. Trimming pared 6 bases from V and 2 bases from J, leaving 10 bases between. Germline assignment: CDR1 WNHNN and CDR2 SYGVQD (reference sequence). The CDR3 is made up of 13 amino acids. The CDR3 loop is CASRGMDNTEAFF. CDR3 coding DNA: TGCGCCAGCAGGGGTATGGACAACACTGAAGCTTTCTTT.

The V and J genes are TRBV2 and TRBJ1-1; D might be TRBD1 (5 bases). Germline V gene data show CDR1 as SNHLY and CDR2 as FYNNEI. The CDR3 sequence is 14 residues long. Trimming stripped 4 bases from V and 7 bases from J, with 16 bases between. This chain's CDR3 is CASSATGHPSEAFF. CDR3 sequence (DNA): TGTGCCAGCAGTGCTACGGGGCACCCCAGTGAAGCTTTCTTT.

As regards this clonotype: This sequence may be a read error, since a much larger clone differs from it by one base. The gene calls are TRBV2 and TRBJ1-2, with 7 bases lining up with TRBD1. This CDR3 has 14 residues. CDR1 SNHLY and CDR2 FYNNEI come from the germline V gene. The CDR3 DNA follows: TGTACCAGCAGTAAGGGGGCTTTGGACTATGGCTACACCTTC. Translating it yields CTSSKGALDYGYTF.

This clonotype was seen once. The junction differs from germline at one of its ends, possibly a read error. The chain has TRBV7-2 and TRBJ1-2; tentative D call: TRBD1 (5 bases). Germline V gene data show CDR1 as SGHTA and CDR2 as FQGNSA. The CDR3 consists of 14 residues. This chain's CDR3 is CASSQAKISGFYAF. The CDR3 DNA is TGTGCCAGCAGCCAAGCTAAAATTTCAGGGTTTTACGCCTTC.

This clonotype was detected many times. The chain links TRBV2 to TRBJ1-1, with 8 bases that match TRBD1. The CDR3 covers 17 residues. J lost 3 bases, V lost 5 bases, and 14 bases had no gene match. The germline gives CDR1 SNHLY, CDR2 FYNNEI. The CDR3: CASSPGGAFTLDTEAFF. The DNA of the CDR3 is TGTGCCAGCAGTCCAGGGGGCGCCTTTACCTTGGACACTGAAGCTTTCTTT.